The sequence of this TCR beta chain was determined in a study of siplizumab effects on memory and regulatory T cells (dated by TCRdb to about 2019). In the study overall: The study looked at the effect of siplizumab, an anti-CD2 antibody, on alloreactive T-cell subsets in allogeneic mixed lymphocyte reactions made from human PBMCs. Study-wide conclusions, independent of this receptor: Sequences below about 10^-5 frequency were poorly captured, so only a minor fraction of alloreactive clones could be mapped to unstimulated subsets. Greater diversity appeared to be present in unstimulated naive T cells than in memory T cells, and a substantial contribution to the alloresponse seemed to be made by naive cells. Of the alloreactive CD4+ clones that could be mapped, the Treg-derived share averaged about 67% with siplizumab compared with around 25% in control reactions. Siplizumab significantly reduced the cumulative frequency of alloreactive sequences traceable to unstimulated CD4+ memory T cells. Whether proliferating Tregs from siplizumab cultures were suppressive was not functionally confirmed. Roughly 80-95% of proliferating CD4+ or CD8+ clones could not be assigned a naive or memory phenotype.

In a few donor pairs, further sequencing was done on unstimulated CD8+ naive, CD4+ memory, CD8+ TEMRA, CD4+ naive and CD8+ effector memory subsets. TCRbeta CDR3 sequencing was performed on sorted unstimulated T cells and on proliferating T cells recovered from mixed lymphocyte reactions. Fresh whole blood from about 11 HLA-typed healthy donors was used as the source from which PBMCs were isolated. Looking up the germline V gene yields CDR1 SGDLS and CDR2 YYNGEE. There are 14 amino acids in the CDR3, from cysteine to phenylalanine inclusive. The only DNA kept is the CDR3, 42 bases in frame from the first base. Relative to germline, V is 5 bases shorter and J is 3 bases shorter, with 14 bases between their ends. With respect to this clone: Its antigen remains undetermined. One base away there is no much larger clone; base qualities are not given.

Library creation used the immunoSEQ multiplex PCR assay. Roughly 10^5 TCR templates per sample were assayed on the deep sequencing platform. Genomic DNA extracted from sorted T cells was used for TCRbeta CDR3 sequencing. For the original study's pipeline: The R programming language was used for clonal analysis of the TCRbeta CDR3 data. Alloreactive CD4+ and CD8+ clones were identified by comparing unstimulated samples to CFSE-low samples taken after the reaction. Regulatory or non-regulatory origin of alloreactive CD4+ clones was assigned by matching sequences to the sorted unstimulated Treg and non-Treg repertoires. Not all clones reach the TCRdb copy of this immuneACCESS table, which keeps in-frame sequences only. Checked studies attribute under half of the gap to unresolved V genes and leave the rest unexplained. That table gives V, J and clone size, and the DNA gave D and trimming. The sample data list about 56,000 clones, and 95% to 98% of these were observed just once. 0.85% to 1.4% of the sample belongs to the ten largest clones.

Sequenced sample: naive CD8+ T cells sorted from blood. Taken with the paper, the label for cell subset or site translates to: unstimulated naive T cells. Recombination connected TRBV9 to TRBJ1-1; matching of 5 bases hints at TRBD1 as the D gene. This sequence originates from a human donor in good health. The CDR3 amino acid sequence is: CASSSGRDYTEAFF. In nucleotide form, the sequence is TGTGCCAGCAGTTCAGGTAGGGACTACACTGAAGCTTTCTTT.